Listed below are T cell receptor beta chains from one sample, sequenced in a study of shared clonotypes between healthy human individuals. Here immunoSEQ multiplex PCR was the method, and the copy in TCRdb shows in-frame clones only, minus some. The sample holds a few million clones, roughly 93% seen once. The sequenced sample consisted of naive CD8+ T cells from PBMCs. These receptors were collected from a man aged 18-30 years in good health. Some clones in this sample may be carry-over from other donors' samples. Each CDR3 is given with its conserved first and last residue. D genes are given only for firm matches. Size tells how often a clone was seen (once, few, many) or the class of an expanded clone, and some rows leave it out.

-,TRBJ1-5,-,TRBV19,CASSTGGNQPQHF,TGTGCCAGTAGTACAGGAGGGAATCAGCCCCAGCATTTT
-,TRBJ2-1,TRBD1,TRBV14,CASSQQRDRGPNNEQFF,TGTGCCAGCAGCCAACAACGGGACAGGGGGCCCAACAATGAGCAGTTCTTC
-,TRBJ1-1,-,TRBV20-1,CRAGTGRGQSF,TGCAGGGCCGGGACCGGGCGTGGCCAGTCCTTT
-,TRBJ1-5,-,TRBV19,CASSIAGARGNQPQHF,TGTGCCAGTAGTATAGCTGGGGCCCGGGGCAATCAGCCCCAGCATTTT
-,TRBJ2-7,TRBD1,TRBV27,CASSPGTGPTYEQYF,TGTGCCAGCAGTCCCGGGACAGGCCCGACCTACGAGCAGTACTTC
-,TRBJ2-3,-,TRBV5-1,CASRQTPGRGFSSTDTQYF,TGCGCCAGCAGACAGACACCGGGACGCGGATTCTCTAGCACAGATACGCAGTATTTT
-,TRBJ1-5,TRBD1,TRBV7-9,CASSLDRGQPQHF,TGTGCCAGCAGCTTGGACAGGGGTCAGCCCCAGCATTTT
-,TRBJ1-2,TRBD1,TRBV19,CASSSPRTGGYGYTF,TGTGCCAGTAGTAGCCCCAGGACAGGGGGGTATGGCTACACCTTC
-,TRBJ2-7,-,TRBV4-1,CASSQDQSRGYEQYF,TGCGCCAGCAGCCAAGATCAGAGTAGGGGATACGAGCAGTACTTC
-,TRBJ2-3,TRBD2,TRBV4-1,CASSQDNSLAGVYDTQYF,TGCGCCAGCAGCCAAGATAATTCACTAGCGGGAGTATACGATACGCAGTATTTT
-,TRBJ1-5,-,TRBV27,CASSLGGSDGNQPQHF,TGTGCCAGCAGTTTAGGTGGAAGCGACGGCAATCAGCCCCAGCATTTT
-,TRBJ1-3,-,TRBV14,CASSHGRFSGNTIYF,TGTGCCAGCAGCCACGGACGGTTCTCTGGAAACACCATATATTTT
once,TRBJ2-3,TRBD2,TRBV19,CASSLGLAGDPTQYF,TGTGCCAGTAGCCTAGGACTAGCGGGAGACCCTACGCAGTATTTT
-,TRBJ1-1,-,TRBV15,CATNPDHGVNTEAFF,TGTGCCACCAACCCCGACCATGGGGTGAACACTGAAGCTTTCTTT
once,TRBJ2-1,-,TRBV9,CASSVGGSGARGSYNEQFF,TGTGCCAGCAGCGTAGGGGGTAGCGGCGCACGCGGGTCCTACAATGAGCAGTTCTTC
-,TRBJ2-7,-,TRBV7-9,CASSPTPHEQYF,TGTGCCAGCAGCCCGACTCCCCACGAGCAGTACTTC
-,TRBJ1-2,TRBD1,TRBV7-9,CASSSEGQSLSNYGYTF,TGTGCCAGCAGCTCGGAGGGACAGAGCCTCTCTAACTATGGCTACACCTTC
-,TRBJ2-7,-,TRBV4-1,CASSHDIYEQYF,TGCGCCAGCAGCCATGATATATACGAGCAGTACTTC
-,TRBJ2-7,TRBD2,TRBV29-1,CSATGTSGRRAYEQYF,TGCAGCGCCACCGGGACTAGCGGGAGGAGAGCCTACGAGCAGTACTTC
-,TRBJ1-2,-,TRBV13,CASNPRGYGYTF,TGTGCCAGCAACCCTAGGGGCTATGGCTACACCTTC